The 3 T cell receptor beta chains reported below all come from one sample, sequenced in a study of blood T cell repertoires in COVID-19. The data were produced by immunoSEQ multiplex PCR, yet TCRdb's version contains in-frame clones alone and is incomplete. The sample carries around 120,000 clones, around 87% recorded once. Source material: peripheral blood. These receptors came from a man aged 45-60 years with acute or convalescent COVID-19.

The rearrangement uses TRBV5-1 and TRBJ2-1, with a tentative D call TRBD2 (5 bases). V lost 0 bases to trimming and J lost 14 bases, with 9 bases between them. CDR1 SGHRS and CDR2 YFSETQ come from the germline V gene. This CDR3 region has 11 residues. The CDR3 DNA follows: TGCGCCAGCAGCTTGGAGTCTAGCAAGTTCTTC. Residues: CASSLESSKFF.

V gene TRBV14 combines with J gene TRBJ2-1; 7 positions agree with TRBD1. Per the germline V gene, CDR1 is SGHDN and CDR2 is FVKESK. The J segment lost 4 bases and the V segment lost 4 bases, leaving 10 bases of the junction unmatched. The CDR3 is made up of 16 amino acids. The CDR3 here is CASSRMLGQEYNEQFF. The CDR3 DNA reads TGTGCCAGCAGCCGAATGCTCGGACAGGAATACAATGAGCAGTTCTTC.

The genes are TRBV9 and TRBJ1-1; D gene ambiguous. The CDR3 consists of 14 residues. Looked up from germline, CDR1 is SGDLS and CDR2 is YYNGEE. V was pared by 4 bases and J by 1 base, with 11 bases between. CDR3 residues: CASSPPSRNTEAFF. The CDR3 DNA reads as TGTGCCAGCAGCCCCCCCTCGCGGAACACTGAAGCTTTCTTT.